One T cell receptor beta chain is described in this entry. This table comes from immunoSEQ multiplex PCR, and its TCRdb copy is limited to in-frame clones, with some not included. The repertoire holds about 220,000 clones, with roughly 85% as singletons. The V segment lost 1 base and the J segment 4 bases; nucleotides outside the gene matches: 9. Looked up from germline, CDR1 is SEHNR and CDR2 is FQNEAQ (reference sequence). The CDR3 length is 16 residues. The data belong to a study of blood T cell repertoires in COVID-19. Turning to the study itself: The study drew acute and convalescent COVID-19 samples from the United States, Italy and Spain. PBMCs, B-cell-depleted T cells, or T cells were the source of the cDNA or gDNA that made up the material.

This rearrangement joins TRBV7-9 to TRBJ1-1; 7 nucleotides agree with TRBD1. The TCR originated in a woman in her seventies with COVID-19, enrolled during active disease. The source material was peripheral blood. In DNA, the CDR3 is TGTGCCAGCAGCTTAGAGGGTGACAGGGTGATCACTGAAGCTTTCTTT. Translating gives CASSLEGDRVITEAFF.